This T cell receptor (beta chain) originates from a study of shared clonotypes between healthy human individuals. Regarding the study as a whole: Relative to memory subsets, naive subsets generally showed larger estimated richness.

Remarks on this clone: The antigen remains undetermined.

TCRdb's copy holds only in-frame clones and misses some; the assay was immunoSEQ multiplex PCR. This table has around 940,000 clones, around 80% appearing once. Sequences were obtained from memory CD4+ T cells sorted from blood. The subset is: CD45RA-negative fraction. This TCR derives from a man in his late teens or twenties in good health.

The CDR3 spells CASHGTPPGELFF. CDR3 DNA: TGTGCCAGCCACGGCACCCCACCCGGGGAGCTGTTTTTT. This chain connects TRBV2 to TRBJ2-2; D remains ambiguous. Germline CDR1 is SNHLY and CDR2 is FYNNEI. The CDR3 consists of 13 residues. V lost 8 bases and J 6 bases, leaving 13 bases between the germline ends.